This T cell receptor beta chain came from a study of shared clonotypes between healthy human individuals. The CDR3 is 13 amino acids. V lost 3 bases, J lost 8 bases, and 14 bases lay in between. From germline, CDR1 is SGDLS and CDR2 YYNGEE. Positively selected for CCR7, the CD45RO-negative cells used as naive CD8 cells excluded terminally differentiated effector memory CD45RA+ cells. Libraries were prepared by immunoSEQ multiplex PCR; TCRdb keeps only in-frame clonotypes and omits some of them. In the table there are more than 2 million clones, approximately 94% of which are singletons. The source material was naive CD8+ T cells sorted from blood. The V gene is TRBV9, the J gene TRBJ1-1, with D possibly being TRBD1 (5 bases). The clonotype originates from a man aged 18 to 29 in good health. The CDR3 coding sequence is TGTGCCAGCAGCGCCAGGGACGGTAACGAAGCTTTCTTT. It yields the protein CASSARDGNEAFF.